This TCR beta chain appears in the sequencing data of a study of beta chain features in type 1 diabetes. Study conclusions and caveats: Moderately but significantly shorter TCRB CDR3s were found in Type 1 diabetes patients in all four CD4+ subsets.

This CDR3 contains 13 residues. V lost 5 bases, J lost 3 bases, and 12 bases lay in between. From germline, CDR1 is SQVTM and CDR2 ANQGSEA. Expressed TCRB transcripts were sequenced because the entire RNA isolate underwent reverse transcription. An average of approximately 4 million reads was obtained for naive, central memory and regulatory T cell samples. This table comes from immunoSEQ multiplex PCR, and its TCRdb copy is limited to in-frame clones, with some not included. The data show hundreds of thousands of clones, about an eighth seen once. This clone was found a few times. Antigen specificity is unknown.

The rearrangement links TRBV29-1 to TRBJ2-3; D is unclear. Material for sequencing was naive CD4+ T cells from blood. This clonotype originated in a woman between 18 and 30 years old in good health. In DNA, the CDR3 is TGCAGCGTTCGTGGGGTGACGACAGATACGCAGTATTTT. It yields the protein CSVRGVTTDTQYF.